This TCR beta chain was obtained from a study of graft-versus-host responses after intestinal transplantation. Processed graft tissue released its intraepithelial and lamina propria lymphocytes. The repertoire was sequenced with immunoSEQ multiplex PCR; TCRdb's copy has only in-frame clones and lacks some. The table records 14,000 to 15,000 clones, roughly 60% of them present only once. Trimming stripped 2 bases from V and 4 bases from J, with 17 bases between. From germline, CDR1 is LNHDA and CDR2 SQIVND (reference sequence). The CDR3 spans 17 residues. The specimen was ileum tissue, collected 524 days after transplant. J is TRBJ1-4 and V is TRBV19; maybe TRBD1 (5 bases). The clonotype originates from a human patient who received an intestinal transplant, so some T cells may come from the graft donor. The CDR3 bases are TGTGCCAGTAGTATATTCGAGGGAGGACACGTTAATGAAAAACTGTTTTTT. Its protein product is CASSIFEGGHVNEKLFF.